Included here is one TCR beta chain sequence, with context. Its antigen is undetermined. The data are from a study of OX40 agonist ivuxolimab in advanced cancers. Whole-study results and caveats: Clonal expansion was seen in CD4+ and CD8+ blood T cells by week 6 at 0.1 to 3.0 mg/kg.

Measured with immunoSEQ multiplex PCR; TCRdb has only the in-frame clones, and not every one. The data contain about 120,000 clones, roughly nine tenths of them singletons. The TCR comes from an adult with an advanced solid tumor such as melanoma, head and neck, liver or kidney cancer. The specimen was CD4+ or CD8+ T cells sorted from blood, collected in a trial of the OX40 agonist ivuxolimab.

CDR3 in amino acids: CASSPQGALGDTQYF. The CDR3 region has the DNA TGCGCCAGCAGCCCACAGGGGGCGCTTGGGGATACGCAGTATTTT. The J gene is TRBJ2-3, the V gene TRBV5-1; 9 nucleotides agree with TRBD1. CDR1 SGHRS and CDR2 YFSETQ come from the germline V gene. V dropped 4 bases and J dropped 6; count of bases not matched to a gene: 9. The CDR3 has 15 residues.